This T cell receptor (beta chain) was recovered during a study of Ad26.COV2.S vaccination and SARS-CoV-2 variants (dated by TCRdb to about 2021). Turning to the overall study: Donors in the vaccine arm were drawn from COV1001, a multicentre, randomized, double-blind, placebo-controlled phase I-IIa trial testing Ad26.COV2.S in healthy adults. Investigators remained blinded to trial group allocation during experiments and outcome assessment. Participants in the trial were split at random into five groups of five each, receiving low-dose or high-dose Ad26.COV2.S once or twice, or else placebo on both occasions. The TCR-sequenced set comprised around 30 samples: some 19 Ad26.COV2.S vaccine recipients, 5 placebo recipients and 8 SARS-CoV-2 convalescent individuals. Ad26.COV2.S was administered intramuscularly at a dose of 5x10^10 or 1x10^11 viral particles, either as one shot or as two shots given 56 days apart. TCRbeta repertoire sequencing served as the tool for gauging how specific and how broad the SARS-CoV-2-reactive T cell receptors were following Ad26.COV2.S vaccination. Results and caveats for the whole study, not just this receptor: Compared with placebo recipients, Ad26.COV2.S recipients showed higher spike-specific TCR breadth (P = 0.0014). Vaccine and placebo recipients had similar non-spike TCR breadth, a finding consistent with the vaccine containing only spike. The authors noted that the TCR breadth and depth analyses may have underestimated total T cell responses. Substantial breadth of spike-specific CD8+ and CD4+ T cell responses was reported after vaccination. The study lacked the statistical power to compare responses across vaccine doses or regimens.

The immunoSEQ Assay was used to sequence TCRbeta CDR3 regions. After extraction, genomic DNA underwent amplification by bias-controlled multiplex PCR, followed by high-throughput sequencing. The source study handled its data this way. To quantify the absolute abundance of every unique TCRbeta CDR3 region, sequences were collapsed and filtered. T cell fraction was estimated by normalization of TCRbeta template counts to usable DNA, with usable DNA being measured through amplification of reference genes present in all nucleated cells. Repertoire TCRs were annotated as SARS-CoV-2-specific when V gene, CDR3 amino acid sequence and J gene were exactly matched to a known reactive TCR set. The reference SARS-CoV-2 TCR set was obtained from MIRA and was filtered for enrichment in COVID-19-positive ImmuneCODE repertoires, whereby public or cross-reactive TCRs were removed. Based on the MIRA antigens, annotated TCRs were further analysed at the level of specific ORF or position within ORF. Breadth was defined as the number of annotated unique rearrangements divided by the total number of unique productive rearrangements, and depth was defined as the summed frequency of the annotated unique rearrangements. Two-sided Wilcoxon rank-sum tests were applied when comparing TCR breadth between groups. Here the immuneACCESS table is served through TCRdb, limited to in-frame sequences with V and J called. Missing clones are a known gap in these copies; in checked studies unresolved V genes cover under half, and the rest lacks a known reason. The V and J calls and clone size were taken over from that table, and D and trimming were inferred from the DNA. For this sample the table gives some 250,000 clones, of which approximately 88% were detected only once. In total, the top ten clones hold about 10% of the sample.

The sample's treatment or condition, from its label and the paper: over 15 received Ad26.COV2.S at low or high dose, single or two shots; several received placebo; per-sample allocation not given. For vaccine and placebo recipients, repertoires were sequenced using samples collected on day 63 after the first injection. Between 29 July and 7 August 2020, Cohort 1b enrolled about 27 adults aged 18-55 years at one site in Boston, USA. Ad26.COV2.S was a replication-incompetent adenovirus type 26 vector expressing a prefusion-stabilized SARS-CoV-2 spike protein from the original Wuhan strain. A remark on this clone: Its antigen is unknown. No base quality values were provided; no much bigger clone lies one nucleotide off.

Sequencing was performed on peripheral blood, taken in a trial of Ad26.COV2.S vaccine versus placebo. The receptor was derived from a person aged 18-60 years who received the Ad26.COV2.S COVID-19 vaccine or a placebo.

The sequenced DNA: TGTGCCAGCAGCTTTGGCTACACAGATACGCAGTATTTT. It encodes CASSFGYTDTQYF. The V gene is TRBV7-2 and the J gene is TRBJ2-3; the D gene identity is not certain. The germline V gene sets CDR1 to SGHTA and CDR2 to FQGNSA. The CDR3, from cysteine to phenylalanine, totals 13 residues. Of all the DNA, just the CDR3 is kept, 39 bases in frame from base 1. The junction shows trimming of 3 bases on V and 2 bases on J, plus 6 bases between the germline ends.